Shown below are 11 T cell receptor beta chains from a single sample sequenced in a study of blood T cell repertoires in COVID-19. Clones were read by immunoSEQ multiplex PCR, and TCRdb kept only the in-frame ones, dropping some. The sample has about 170,000 clones, more than 70% seen once. The sequenced sample was peripheral blood. All receptors derive from a woman in her 70s who had recovered from COVID-19.

The V gene is TRBV6-4, the J gene TRBJ2-2; D ambiguous. CDR3 length: 13 amino acids. V lost 6 bases, J lost 1 base, and 6 bases lay in between. Looked up from germline, CDR1 is MRHNA and CDR2 is SNTAGT. The DNA for the CDR3 is TGTGCCAGCAGGACGGGGAACACCGGGGAGCTGTTTTTT. Its translation is CASRTGNTGELFF.

The gene calls are TRBV5-4 and TRBJ1-1, with no clear D. The CDR3 consists of 13 residues. The V end was cut by 0 bases, the J end by 3 bases, with 6 bases between. Looked up from germline, CDR1 is SGHNT and CDR2 is YYREEE (reference sequence). DNA of the CDR3: TGTGCCAGCAGCTTGGGCAGTCACACTGAAGCTTTCTTT. This gives the protein CASSLGSHTEAFF.

The chain employs TRBV6-2 or TRBV6-3 and TRBJ2-1; 7 bases fit TRBD2. CDR1 is MNHEY, CDR2 SVGEGT, per germline. The CDR3 totals 17 residues. After removal of 4 bases from V and 8 bases from J, the junction contained 17 bases not matched to a gene. The CDR3 coding sequence is TGTGCCAGCAGTTGGGCCACGATGTGGGAGGGCCGAGATGAGCAGTTCTTC. Its protein is CASSWATMWEGRDEQFF.

The chain combines TRBV11-2 with TRBJ2-5; D unclear. Germline lookup yields CDR1 SGHAT and CDR2 FQNNGV. There are 13 residues in the CDR3. V dropped 2 bases and J dropped 5 bases, with 9 bases sitting between them. Here the CDR3 DNA reads TGTGCCAGCAGCTTACCAGTCGGGGAGACCCAGTACTTC. Protein sequence: CASSLPVGETQYF.

The chain carries TRBV20-1 and TRBJ2-1, with D perhaps TRBD2 (6 bases). The CDR3 has 10 residues. Trimming removed 6 bases from V and 10 bases from J, with 10 bases in between. Germline V gives CDR1 DFQATT, CDR2 SNEGSKA (reference sequence). The CDR3 region is CSAESGEQFF. CDR3 DNA: TGCAGTGCCGAAAGCGGGGAGCAGTTCTTC.

In DNA, the CDR3 is TGTGCCAGCAGCGTAGCTACAGGGGCCGACTACGAGCAGTACTTC. Its protein product is CASSVATGADYEQYF. The rearrangement uses TRBV9 and TRBJ2-7, with 7 nucleotides matching TRBD1. Per germline, CDR1 SGDLS and CDR2 YYNGEE. The CDR3 is 15 amino acids. V was clipped by 0 bases and J by 3 bases; unmatched bases: 6.

The V call is TRBV29-1, the J call TRBJ2-7; no clear D gene. The CDR3 is 11 amino acids. Germline V gives CDR1 SQVTM, CDR2 ANQGSEA. V was trimmed by 1 base and J by 3 bases, leaving 4 bases between them. DNA for the CDR3: TGCAGCGTTGAAGTCAGCTACGAGCAGTACTTC. This codes for CSVEVSYEQYF.

The chain recombines TRBV7-2 with TRBJ1-5; TRBD1 matches at 9 bases. This CDR3 contains 17 residues. Germline loops: CDR1 SGHTA, CDR2 FQGNSA. The V and J ends lost 5 bases and 1 base, in that order; junction bases with no gene match: 9. The CDR3 DNA reads as TGTGCCAGCAGCCCGAGAGGAGGGACAGGGAGCAATCAGCCCCAGCATTTT. Encoded protein: CASSPRGGTGSNQPQHF.

The chain joins TRBV5-1 to TRBJ2-3, with TRBD1 matching over 10 bases. The CDR3 covers 15 residues. V gave up 4 bases and J gave up 4 bases; unmatched junction bases: 6. Germline CDR1 is SGHRS and CDR2 is YFSETQ. The CDR3 DNA is TGCGCCAGCAGCGCCAGGACAGGGGGACCAGATACGCAGTATTTT. This sequence encodes CASSARTGGPDTQYF.

V and J are TRBV7-3 and TRBJ2-3, with 8 bases aligning to TRBD2. V lost 7 bases, J lost 3 bases, and 9 bases stayed unmatched. Germline V gene data show CDR1 as SGHTA and CDR2 as FQGTGA. This CDR3 is 15 amino acids long. CDR3 sequence reads: CASTPGGGGTDTQYF. CDR3 DNA: TGTGCCAGCACCCCCGGGGGGGGTGGGACAGATACGCAGTATTTT. The full variable domain, in which reference TRBV7-3 and TRBJ2-3 provide the parts outside the CDR3, is GAGVSQTPSNKVTEKGKYVELRCDPISGHTALYWYRQSLGQGPEFLIYFQGTGAADDSGLPNDRFFAVRPEGSVSTLKIQRTERGDSAVYLCASTPGGGGTDTQYFGPGTRLTVL.

V and J are TRBV4-2 and TRBJ2-3, with D perhaps matching TRBD2 (6 bases). The ends were cut back, 1 base at V and 6 bases at J, with 14 bases in the middle. The CDR3 extends over 15 amino acids. The germline V gene encodes CDR1 LGHNA and CDR2 YNFKEQ. The CDR3: CASSQGGDPPDTQYF. CDR3 DNA: TGTGCCAGCAGCCAAGGGGGGGACCCCCCGGATACGCAGTATTTT.